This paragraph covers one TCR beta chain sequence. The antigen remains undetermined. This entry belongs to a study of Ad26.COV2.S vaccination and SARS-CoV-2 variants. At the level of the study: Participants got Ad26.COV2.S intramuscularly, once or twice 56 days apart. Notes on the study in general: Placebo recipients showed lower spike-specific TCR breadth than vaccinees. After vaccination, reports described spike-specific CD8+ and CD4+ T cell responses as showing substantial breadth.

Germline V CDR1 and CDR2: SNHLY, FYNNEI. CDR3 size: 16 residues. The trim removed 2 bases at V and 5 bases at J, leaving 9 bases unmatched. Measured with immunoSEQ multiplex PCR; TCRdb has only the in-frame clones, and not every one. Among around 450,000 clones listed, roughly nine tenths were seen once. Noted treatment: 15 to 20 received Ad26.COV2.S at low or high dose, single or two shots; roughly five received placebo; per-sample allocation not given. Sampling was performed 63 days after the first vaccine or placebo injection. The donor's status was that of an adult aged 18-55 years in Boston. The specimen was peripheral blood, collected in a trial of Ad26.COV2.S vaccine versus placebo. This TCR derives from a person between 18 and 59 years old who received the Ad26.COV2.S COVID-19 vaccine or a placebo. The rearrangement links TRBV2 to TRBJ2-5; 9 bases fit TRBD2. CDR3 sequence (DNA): TGTGCCAGCAGTGAATGGGTAGCGGGAGCACGGGAGACCCAGTACTTC. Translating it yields CASSEWVAGARETQYF. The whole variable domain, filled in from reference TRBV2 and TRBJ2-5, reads EPEVTQTPSHQVTQMGQEVILRCVPISNHLYFYWYRQILGQKVEFLVSFYNNEISEKSEIFDDQFSVERPDGSNFTLKIRSTKLEDSAMYFCASSEWVAGARETQYFGPGTRLLVL.